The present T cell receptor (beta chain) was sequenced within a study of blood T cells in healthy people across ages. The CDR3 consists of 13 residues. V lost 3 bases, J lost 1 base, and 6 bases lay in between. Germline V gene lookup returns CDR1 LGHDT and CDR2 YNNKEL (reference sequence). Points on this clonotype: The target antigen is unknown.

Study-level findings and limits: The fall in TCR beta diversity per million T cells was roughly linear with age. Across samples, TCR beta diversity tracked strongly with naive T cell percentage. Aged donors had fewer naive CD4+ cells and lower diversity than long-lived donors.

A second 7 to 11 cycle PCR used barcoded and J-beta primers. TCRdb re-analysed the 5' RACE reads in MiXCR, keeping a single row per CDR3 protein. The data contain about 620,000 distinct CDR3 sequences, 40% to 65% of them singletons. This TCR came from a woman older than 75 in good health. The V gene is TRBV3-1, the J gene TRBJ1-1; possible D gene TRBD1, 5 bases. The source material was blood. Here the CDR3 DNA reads TGTGCCAGCAGCCATACAGGGAACACTGAAGCTTTCTTT. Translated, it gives CASSHTGNTEAFF.